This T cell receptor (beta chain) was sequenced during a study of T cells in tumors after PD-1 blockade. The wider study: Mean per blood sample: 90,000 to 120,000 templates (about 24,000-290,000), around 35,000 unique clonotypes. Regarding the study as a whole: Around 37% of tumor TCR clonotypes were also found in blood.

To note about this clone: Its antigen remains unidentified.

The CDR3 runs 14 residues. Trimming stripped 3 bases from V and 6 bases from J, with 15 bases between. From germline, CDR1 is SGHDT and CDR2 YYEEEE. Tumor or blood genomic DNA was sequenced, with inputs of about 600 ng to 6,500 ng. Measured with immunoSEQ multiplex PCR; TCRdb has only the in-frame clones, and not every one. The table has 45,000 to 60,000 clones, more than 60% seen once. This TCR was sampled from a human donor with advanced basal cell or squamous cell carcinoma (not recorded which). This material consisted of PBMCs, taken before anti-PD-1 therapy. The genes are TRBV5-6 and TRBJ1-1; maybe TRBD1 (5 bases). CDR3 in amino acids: CASSSPKGGAEAFF. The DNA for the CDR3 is TGTGCCAGCAGCTCCCCTAAGGGAGGGGCTGAAGCTTTCTTT.